The rows below give T cell receptor beta chains drawn from one sample of a study of a mutant IDH1 vaccine in newly diagnosed glioma. No antigen has been assigned to these receptors. TCRdb keeps only in-frame clones here, not all; method: immunoSEQ multiplex PCR. The repertoire holds around 56,000 clones, with 80% to 90% as singletons. The sequenced sample was PBMCs, obtained from a glioma patient whose treatment included an IDH1 peptide vaccine. These receptors were obtained from a woman aged 40-49 years with glioma. Some clones in this sample may be carry-over from other donors' samples. Both conserved end residues are part of each CDR3. The order of the fields is J gene, clone size, D gene, V gene, CDR3 protein, CDR3 DNA. The D gene is left open where the match is weak. The size of a clone is reported for some rows only, either as once, few or many, or as a class for expanded clones.

J: TRBJ1-5; size: .; D: TRBD1; V: TRBV6-1; CDR3: CASSETGGSNQPQHF; DNA: TGTGCCAGCAGTGAGACAGGGGGTAGCAATCAGCCCCAGCATTTT
J: TRBJ2-3; size: medium-sized; D: .; V: TRBV5-1; CDR3: CASSLADADTQYF; DNA: TGCGCCAGCAGCTTGGCAGACGCAGATACGCAGTATTTT
J: TRBJ1-2; size: .; D: .; V: TRBV7-9; CDR3: CASSLKGGAEYGYTF; DNA: TGTGCCAGCAGCTTAAAGGGGGGCGCCGAGTATGGCTACACCTTC
J: TRBJ1-1; size: few; D: .; V: TRBV6-1; CDR3: CASSEWDWNDEAFF; DNA: TGTGCCAGCAGTGAATGGGATTGGAACGATGAAGCTTTCTTT
J: TRBJ2-7; size: .; D: .; V: TRBV7-2; CDR3: CASSPGGSYEQYF; DNA: TGTGCCAGCAGCCCCGGGGGCTCCTACGAGCAGTACTTC
J: TRBJ1-2; size: once; D: TRBD1; V: TRBV19; CDR3: CASSNLQGANYGYTF; DNA: TGTGCCAGTAGTAACCTACAGGGGGCTAACTATGGCTACACCTTC
J: TRBJ1-5; size: .; D: TRBD1; V: TRBV2; CDR3: CASRRDRVPSQPQHF; DNA: TGTGCCAGCAGGCGAGACAGGGTACCAAGTCAGCCCCAGCATTTT
J: TRBJ1-2; size: .; D: .; V: TRBV12-5; CDR3: CASGLVLYRVGYGYTF; DNA: TGTGCTAGTGGTTTGGTACTCTACAGGGTAGGCTATGGCTACACCTTC
J: TRBJ1-5; size: .; D: .; V: TRBV7-2; CDR3: CASSFGGQPQHF; DNA: TGTGCCAGCAGCTTCGGGGGTCAGCCCCAGCATTTT
J: TRBJ2-1; size: .; D: TRBD2; V: TRBV5-1; CDR3: CASSLSGTSGEQFF; DNA: TGCGCCAGCAGCTTATCCGGGACTAGCGGTGAGCAGTTCTTC
J: TRBJ1-5; size: .; D: .; V: TRBV6-6; CDR3: CASTPGSYSNQPQHF; DNA: TGTGCCAGCACTCCAGGGTCATATAGCAATCAGCCCCAGCATTTT
J: TRBJ1-2; size: .; D: .; V: TRBV6-1; CDR3: CASSEFGQTRGYTF; DNA: TGTGCCAGCAGTGAATTTGGTCAGACGAGGGGCTACACCTTC
J: TRBJ2-5; size: once; D: TRBD1; V: TRBV7-9; CDR3: CASSGLQGAHLGTQYF; DNA: TGTGCCAGCAGCGGATTACAGGGGGCTCATCTAGGGACCCAGTACTTC
J: TRBJ1-2; size: .; D: .; V: TRBV19; CDR3: CASSWEDGYTF; DNA: TGTGCCAGTAGTTGGGAGGATGGCTACACCTTC
J: TRBJ2-1; size: .; D: TRBD2; V: TRBV11-2; CDR3: CASSFPLAGGSYNEQFF; DNA: TGTGCCAGCAGCTTCCCATTAGCGGGGGGTTCCTACAATGAGCAGTTCTTC
J: TRBJ2-5; size: .; D: .; V: TRBV5-1; CDR3: CASSLAGRFETQYF; DNA: TGCGCCAGCAGCTTGGCCGGACGCTTCGAGACCCAGTACTTC
J: TRBJ1-5; size: .; D: TRBD1; V: TRBV30; CDR3: CAFKDRADQPQHF; DNA: TGTGCCTTTAAGGACAGGGCGGATCAGCCCCAGCATTTT
J: TRBJ1-1; size: .; D: .; V: TRBV5-6; CDR3: CASSGGGLDTEAFF; DNA: TGTGCCAGCAGCGGCGGGGGGTTGGACACTGAAGCTTTCTTT
J: TRBJ1-1; size: .; D: .; V: TRBV5-1; CDR3: CASSLAGVEGTEAFF; DNA: TGCGCCAGCAGCTTGGCCGGGGTGGAGGGAACTGAAGCTTTCTTT